This T cell receptor beta chain emerged from a study of shared T cell receptors in the human thymus. The method was immunoSEQ multiplex PCR; TCRdb's version includes in-frame clones alone and lacks a portion of them. Here the sample spans 700,000 or so clones, approximately 83% being singletons. Germline CDR1 reads MNHEY; CDR2 reads SVGAGI. V was pared by 6 bases and J by 4 bases, with 11 bases of the junction left unmatched. CDR3 size: 15 residues. The same specimen was also included in a second study, on human thymus T cells. That paper notes: Obtained as resections during corrective heart surgery, the thymus tissue was then studied. Related research has reported that thymic repertoires overlap highly among unrelated individuals.

The receptor was isolated from a girl in the first two years of life with a congenital heart defect. The J gene is TRBJ2-7, the V gene TRBV6-5; 8 bases line up with TRBD1. Specimen: thymocytes. In DNA form, the CDR3 reads TGTGCCAGCAGGCGCAACAGGGGGGACTTTTACGAGCAGTACTTC. Amino acid sequence: CASRRNRGDFYEQYF.